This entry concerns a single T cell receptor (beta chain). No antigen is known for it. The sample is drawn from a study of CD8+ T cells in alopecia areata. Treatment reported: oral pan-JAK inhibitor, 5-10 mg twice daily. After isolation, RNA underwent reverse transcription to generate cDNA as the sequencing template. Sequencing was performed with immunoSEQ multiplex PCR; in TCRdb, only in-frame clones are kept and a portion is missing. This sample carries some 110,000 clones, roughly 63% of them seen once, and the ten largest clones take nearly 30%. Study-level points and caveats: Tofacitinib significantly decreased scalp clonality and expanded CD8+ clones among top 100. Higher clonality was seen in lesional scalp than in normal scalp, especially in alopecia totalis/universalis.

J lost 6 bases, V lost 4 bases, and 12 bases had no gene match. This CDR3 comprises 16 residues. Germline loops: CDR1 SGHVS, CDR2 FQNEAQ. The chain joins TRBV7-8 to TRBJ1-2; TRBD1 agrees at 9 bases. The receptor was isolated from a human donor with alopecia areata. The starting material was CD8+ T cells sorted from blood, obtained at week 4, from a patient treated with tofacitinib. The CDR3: CASSSLDRGIQDGYTF. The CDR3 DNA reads TGTGCCAGCAGCTCCCTGGACAGGGGTATTCAGGATGGCTACACCTTC.